These 23 T cell receptor beta chains were all obtained from the same sample, sequenced in a study of T cell responses to AZD1222 COVID-19 vaccine. Measured with immunoSEQ multiplex PCR; TCRdb has only the in-frame clones, and not every one. The sample carries about 120,000 clones, 80% to 95% recorded once. Sequenced here: peripheral blood, sampled 28 days after the second AZD1222 dose. Receptors were obtained from an adult who received the AZD1222 COVID-19 vaccine.

The chain carries TRBV28 and TRBJ1-2, with D unclear. Germline CDR1 MDHEN, CDR2 SYDVKM. The V and J ends lost 4 bases and 9 bases respectively, with 21 bases between them. This CDR3 has 15 residues. DNA for the CDR3: TGTGCCAGCAGTTCAAACAGAGCGGCGGACGAATGCTACACCTTC. Amino acids: CASSSNRAADECYTF.

This clone was recorded only once. The chain carries TRBV6-2 or TRBV6-3 and TRBJ1-6; D unresolved. Germline values: CDR1 MNHEY, CDR2 SVGEGT. This CDR3 comprises 13 residues. The ends were cut back, 2 bases at V and 10 bases at J, with 9 bases in the middle. For the CDR3, the DNA is TGTGCCAGCAGTTACAGGGAAGGCTCACCCCTCCACTTT. Amino acid sequence: CASSYREGSPLHF.

The chain links TRBV7-9 to TRBJ2-1; D might be TRBD1 (6 bases). Germline lookup yields CDR1 SEHNR and CDR2 FQNEAQ (reference sequence). V was clipped by 6 bases and J by 7 bases, with 7 bases between them. The CDR3 has 11 residues. The CDR3 bases are TGTGCCAGCAGGGGACAAAATGAGCAGTTCTTC. Translating gives CASRGQNEQFF.

V is TRBV28 and J is TRBJ2-3; D uncertain. Trimming took off 3 bases at V and 5 bases at J, with 3 bases between the two ends. CDR3 size: 11 residues. The germline V gene encodes CDR1 MDHEN and CDR2 SYDVKM. The CDR3 here is CASSFLDTQYF. The CDR3 DNA is TGTGCCAGCAGTTTTCTAGATACGCAGTATTTT.

In this sample, this clone turned up once. J is TRBJ2-1 and V is TRBV7-8; 9 nucleotides align to TRBD1. Germline loops: CDR1 SGHVS, CDR2 FQNEAQ. The junction had 5 bases not matched to a gene; V was cut back by 2 bases and J by 3 bases. The CDR3 has 16 amino acids. The CDR3 sequence: CASSLRATGGYNEQFF. CDR3 coding DNA: TGTGCCAGCAGCTTAAGGGCGACAGGGGGCTACAATGAGCAGTTCTTC.

V is TRBV28 and J is TRBJ2-5, with D perhaps assigned TRBD1 or TRBD2 (6 bases each). The CDR3 length is 14 residues. Germline CDR1 reads MDHEN; CDR2 reads SYDVKM. V lost 8 bases and J 8 bases, leaving 21 bases between the germline ends. This chain's CDR3 is CASGLAGDWSTQYF. The DNA of the CDR3 is TGTGCCAGCGGCTTAGCAGGGGACTGGTCCACCCAGTACTTC.

The V and J genes are TRBV7-2 and TRBJ2-7; the match to TRBD2 covers 7 bases. CDR1 SGHTA and CDR2 FQGNSA come from the germline V gene. This CDR3 has 15 residues. The V gene end was trimmed by 5 bases and the J gene end by 3 bases; junction bases not matched to a gene: 10. This chain's CDR3 is CASSGRLAAHYEQYF. CDR3 DNA sequence: TGTGCCAGCAGCGGACGGCTAGCGGCGCACTACGAGCAGTACTTC.

The gene calls are TRBV28 and TRBJ1-1, with D perhaps matching TRBD1 (5 bases). Germline values: CDR1 MDHEN, CDR2 SYDVKM. The CDR3 extends over 14 amino acids. V shed 4 bases and J shed 3 bases, with 12 bases lying between them. The CDR3 bases are TGTGCCAGCAGTTCCGGGGGTTTGTACACTGAAGCTTTCTTT. It specifies CASSSGGLYTEAFF.

CDR3 DNA: TGTGCCAGCCGACAGTCCCAGAACACTGAAGCTTTCTTT. Protein sequence: CASRQSQNTEAFF. The gene calls are TRBV28 and TRBJ1-1, with D perhaps TRBD1 (5 bases). Germline CDR1 MDHEN, CDR2 SYDVKM. The CDR3 length is 13 residues. The V gene lost 8 bases and the J gene lost 1 base, with 11 bases spanning the gap.

The CDR3 nucleotides read TGTGCCAGCAGCGCAAGACAGGGGTCGCCTGAAAAACTGTTTTTT. This codes for CASSARQGSPEKLFF. The chain carries TRBV3-1 (or the pseudogene TRBV3-2) and TRBJ1-4, with 8 bases identical to TRBD1. Germline V gives CDR1 LGHDT, CDR2 YNNKEL (reference sequence). V shed 5 bases and J 7 bases; nucleotides not matched to a gene: 9. This CDR3 spans 15 amino acids.

The rearrangement joins TRBV2 to TRBJ1-6, with a possible D match to TRBD1 (5 bases). Trimming removed 2 bases at V and 1 base at J, with 9 bases between. Germline V lookup: CDR1 SNHLY, CDR2 FYNNEI. The CDR3 sequence is 16 residues long. CDR3 amino acids: CASSERGPSYNSPLHF. CDR3 DNA: TGTGCCAGCAGTGAAAGGGGCCCGTCCTATAATTCACCCCTCCACTTT.

The chain combines TRBV6-4 with TRBJ2-1; the match to TRBD2 covers 9 bases. CDR3 length: 16 residues. V lost 3 bases to trimming and J lost 3 bases; unmatched junction nucleotides: 6. Germline V gene data show CDR1 as MRHNA and CDR2 as SNTAGT. The CDR3 region has the DNA TGTGCCAGCAGTGAGATGGGCGGGAGGGGCTACAATGAGCAGTTCTTC. Protein: CASSEMGGRGYNEQFF.

The rearrangement links TRBV27 to TRBJ1-1; D not certain. CDR3 length: 13 amino acids. CDR1 MNHEY and CDR2 SMNVEV come from the germline V gene (reference sequence). With 3 bases removed from V and 1 base from J, the gap between germline ends came to 6 bases. For the CDR3, the DNA is TGTGCCAGCAGTTTTTATTCGAACACTGAAGCTTTCTTT. This gives the protein CASSFYSNTEAFF.

In its sample, this clone was seen once. V gene TRBV7-9 combines with J gene TRBJ1-3; D possibly corresponds to TRBD1 (5 bases). V was shortened by 3 bases and J by 3 bases, with 12 bases between the two germline ends. Germline V gene sequence: CDR1 SEHNR, CDR2 FQNEAQ (reference sequence). This CDR3 has 15 residues. The CDR3 loop reads CASSFSGTGGNTIYF. CDR3 in DNA: TGTGCCAGCAGCTTTTCCGGGACGGGTGGAAACACCATATATTTT.

The chain carries TRBV19 and TRBJ2-3; 9 bases fit TRBD1. Germline V gives CDR1 LNHDA, CDR2 SQIVND (reference sequence). V lost 6 bases to trimming and J lost 2 bases; unmatched junction nucleotides: 9. The CDR3 runs 16 residues. CDR3 protein: CASRLTGGGHTDTQYF. DNA of the CDR3: TGTGCCAGTAGGCTAACAGGGGGCGGACACACAGATACGCAGTATTTT.

The chain combines TRBV28 with TRBJ2-5; TRBD1 aligns across 8 bases. Germline trimming cut 6 bases from V and 4 bases from J; bases unmatched to any gene: 10. This CDR3 region has 15 residues. The germline V gene has CDR1 MDHEN and CDR2 SYDVKM. CDR3 amino acids: CASREDRVSGETQYF. Here the CDR3 DNA reads TGTGCCAGCAGGGAGGACAGGGTTTCGGGAGAGACCCAGTACTTC.

J is TRBJ2-2 and V is TRBV24-1; perhaps TRBD2 as D (5 bases). The CDR3 totals 16 residues. V was cut by 3 bases and J by 3 bases, with 13 bases left in between. Germline CDR1 reads KGHDR; CDR2 reads SFDVKD. CDR3 nucleotides: TGTGCCACCAGTGATCCGAGGGTGGCGGACACCGGGGAGCTGTTTTTT. Protein sequence: CATSDPRVADTGELFF.

V gene TRBV5-6 combines with J gene TRBJ1-2; a possible D gene is TRBD1 (6 bases). Germline V gene data show CDR1 as SGHDT and CDR2 as YYEEEE. There are 12 residues in the CDR3. Trimming pared 0 bases from V and 8 bases from J, leaving 8 bases between. In DNA form, the CDR3 reads TGTGCCAGCAGCTTGGGGGGGCCGGGCTACACCTTC. Amino acid sequence: CASSLGGPGYTF.

The rearrangement links TRBV11-2 to TRBJ1-1; D not resolved. The germline gives CDR1 SGHAT, CDR2 FQNNGV. Trimming stripped 5 bases from V and 0 bases from J, with 16 bases between. This CDR3 comprises 16 residues. CDR3 sequence (DNA): TGTGCCAGCAGCCAAAGTTATTACGGATTGAACACTGAAGCTTTCTTT. This translates into CASSQSYYGLNTEAFF.

CDR3 DNA sequence: TGTGCCAGTAGTACGGGACGGATCTACGAGCAGTACTTC. This encodes CASSTGRIYEQYF. The J gene is TRBJ2-7, the V gene TRBV19, with D perhaps assigned TRBD1 or TRBD2 (5 bases each). The CDR3 is 13 residues long. V lost 4 bases and J 3 bases, leaving 10 bases between the germline ends. Germline lookup yields CDR1 LNHDA and CDR2 SQIVND (reference sequence).

The rearrangement joins TRBV7-8 to TRBJ1-2; 7 bases line up with TRBD1. Germline CDR1 is SGHVS and CDR2 is FQNEAQ. V dropped 7 bases and J dropped 6; count of bases not matched to a gene: 5. The CDR3 is made up of 12 amino acids. CDR3 nucleotide sequence: TGTGCCAGCACCCAGGGGGACCATGGCTACACCTTC. This gives the protein CASTQGDHGYTF.

This sequence joins TRBV28 and TRBJ2-7; tentatively, D is TRBD1 (6 bases). The CDR3 sequence is 13 residues long. V shed 5 bases and J shed 4 bases, with 12 bases lying between them. Germline loops: CDR1 MDHEN, CDR2 SYDVKM. The CDR3, as DNA: TGTGCCAGCAGTATCCCAACAGGGTACGAGCAGTACTTC. Protein sequence: CASSIPTGYEQYF.

This clone was detected only once. The CDR3 sequence is CTSGYSYEQYF. CDR3 DNA sequence: TGCACCAGCGGGTACTCCTACGAGCAGTACTTC. This chain joins TRBV1 and TRBJ2-7. TRBV1 is classified as a pseudogene. The CDR3 spans 11 residues.